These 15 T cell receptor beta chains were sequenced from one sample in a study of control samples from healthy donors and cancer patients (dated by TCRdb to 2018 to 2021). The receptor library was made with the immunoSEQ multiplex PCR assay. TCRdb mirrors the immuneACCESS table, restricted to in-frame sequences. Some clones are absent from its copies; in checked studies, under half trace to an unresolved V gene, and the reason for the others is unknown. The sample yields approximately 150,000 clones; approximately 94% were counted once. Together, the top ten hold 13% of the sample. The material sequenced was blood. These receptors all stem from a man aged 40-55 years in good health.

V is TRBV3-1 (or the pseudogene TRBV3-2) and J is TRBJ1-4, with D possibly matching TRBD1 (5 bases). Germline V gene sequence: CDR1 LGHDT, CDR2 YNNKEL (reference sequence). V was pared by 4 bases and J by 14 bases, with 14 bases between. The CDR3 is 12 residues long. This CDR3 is CASSPWPGLLFF. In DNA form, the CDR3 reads TGTGCCAGCAGCCCGTGGCCGGGACTGCTGTTTTTT.

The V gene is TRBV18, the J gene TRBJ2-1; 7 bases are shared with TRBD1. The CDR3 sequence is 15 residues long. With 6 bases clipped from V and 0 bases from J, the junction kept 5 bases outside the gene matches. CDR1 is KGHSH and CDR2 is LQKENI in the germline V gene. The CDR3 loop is CASSHRDSSYNEQFF. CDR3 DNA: TGTGCCAGCTCGCACCGGGACAGCTCCTACAATGAGCAGTTCTTC.

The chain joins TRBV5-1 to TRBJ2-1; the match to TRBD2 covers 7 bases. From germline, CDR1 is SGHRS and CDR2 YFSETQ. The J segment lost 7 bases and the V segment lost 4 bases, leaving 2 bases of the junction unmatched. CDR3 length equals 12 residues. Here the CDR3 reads CASSTGGNEQFF. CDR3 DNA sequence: TGCGCCAGCAGCACGGGGGGTAATGAGCAGTTCTTC.

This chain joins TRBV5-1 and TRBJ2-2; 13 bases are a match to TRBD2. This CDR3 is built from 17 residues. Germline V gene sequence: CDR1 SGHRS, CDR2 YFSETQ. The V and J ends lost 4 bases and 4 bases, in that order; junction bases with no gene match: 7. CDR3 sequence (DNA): TGCGCCAGCAGCGCAGGACTAGCGGGAGCTTCCACCGGGGAGCTGTTTTTT. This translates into CASSAGLAGASTGELFF.

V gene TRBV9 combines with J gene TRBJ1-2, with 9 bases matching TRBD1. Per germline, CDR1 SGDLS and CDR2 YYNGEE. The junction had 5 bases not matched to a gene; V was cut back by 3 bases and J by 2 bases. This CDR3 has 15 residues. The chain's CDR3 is CASSALQGANYGYTF. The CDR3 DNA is TGTGCCAGCAGCGCCTTACAGGGGGCAAACTATGGCTACACCTTC.

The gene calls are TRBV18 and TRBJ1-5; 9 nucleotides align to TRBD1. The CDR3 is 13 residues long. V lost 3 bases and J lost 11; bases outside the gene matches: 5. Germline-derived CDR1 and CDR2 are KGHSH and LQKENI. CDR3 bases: TGTGCCAGCTCACCGGGACAGGGAGAGGCCCAGCATTTT. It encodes CASSPGQGEAQHF.

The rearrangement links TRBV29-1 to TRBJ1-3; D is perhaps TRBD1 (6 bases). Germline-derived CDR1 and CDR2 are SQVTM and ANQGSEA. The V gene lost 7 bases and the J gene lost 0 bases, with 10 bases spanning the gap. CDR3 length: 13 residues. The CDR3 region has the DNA TGCAGCGCCGGACAGAGCTCTGGAAACACCATATATTTT. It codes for CSAGQSSGNTIYF. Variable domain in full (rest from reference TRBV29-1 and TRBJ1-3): SAVISQKPSRDICQRGTSLTIQCQVDSQVTMMFWYRQQPGQSLTLIATANQGSEATYESGFVIDKFPISRPNLTFSTLTVSNMSPEDSSIYLCSAGQSSGNTIYFGEGSWLTVV.

As DNA, the CDR3 is TGTGCCAGCAGTTCCCGCGGGGCGGGGGGATCAGGGGAGCTGTTTTTT. Protein product: CASSSRGAGGSGELFF. V gene TRBV6-5 combines with J gene TRBJ2-2, with TRBD2 matching 8 bases. The CDR3 consists of 16 residues. Germline CDR1 is MNHEY and CDR2 is SVGAGI. V trimming: 4 bases; J trimming: 8 bases; junction bases outside the gene matches: 12.

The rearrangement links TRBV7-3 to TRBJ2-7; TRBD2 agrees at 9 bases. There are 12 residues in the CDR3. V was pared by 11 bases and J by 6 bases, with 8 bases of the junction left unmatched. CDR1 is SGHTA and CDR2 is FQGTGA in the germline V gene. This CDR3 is CAAGGHLLEQYF. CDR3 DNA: TGTGCCGCGGGGGGGCATCTCCTCGAGCAGTACTTC. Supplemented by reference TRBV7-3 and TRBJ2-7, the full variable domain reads GAGVSQTPSNKVTEKGKYVELRCDPISGHTALYWYRQSLGQGPEFLIYFQGTGAADDSGLPNDRFFAVRPEGSVSTLKIQRTERGDSAVYLCAAGGHLLEQYFGPGTRLTVT.

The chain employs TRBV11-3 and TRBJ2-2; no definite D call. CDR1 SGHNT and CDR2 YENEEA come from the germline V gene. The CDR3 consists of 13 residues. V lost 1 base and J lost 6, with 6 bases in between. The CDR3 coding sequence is TGTGCCAGCAGCTTAGGTCTCGCCGGGGAGCTGTTTTTT. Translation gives CASSLGLAGELFF.

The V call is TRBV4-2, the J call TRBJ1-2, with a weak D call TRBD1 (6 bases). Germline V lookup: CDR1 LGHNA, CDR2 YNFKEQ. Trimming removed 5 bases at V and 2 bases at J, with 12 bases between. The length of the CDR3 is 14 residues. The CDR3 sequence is CASSWGPANYGYTF. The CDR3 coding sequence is TGTGCCAGCAGCTGGGGGCCGGCGAACTATGGCTACACCTTC.

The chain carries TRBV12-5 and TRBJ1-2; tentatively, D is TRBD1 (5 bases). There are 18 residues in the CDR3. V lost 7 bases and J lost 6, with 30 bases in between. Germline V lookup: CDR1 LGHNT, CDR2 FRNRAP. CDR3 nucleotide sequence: TGTGCTAGTGCCGACGAGTCCCAGGACTATCTAGGGGCGGATGGCTACACCTTC. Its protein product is CASADESQDYLGADGYTF. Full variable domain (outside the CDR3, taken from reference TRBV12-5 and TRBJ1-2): DARVTQTPRHKVTEMGQEVTMRCQPILGHNTVFWYRQTMMQGLELLAYFRNRAPLDDSGMPKDRFSAEMPDATLATLKIQPSEPRDSAVYFCASADESQDYLGADGYTFGSGTRLTVV.

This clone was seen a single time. The CDR3: CASSPHPDRGSGQPQHF. The CDR3 DNA sequence: TGCGCCAGCAGCCCTCACCCGGACAGGGGGTCGGGTCAGCCCCAGCATTTT. The rearrangement uses TRBV4-1 and TRBJ1-5, with 10 bases aligning to TRBD1. Germline CDR1 and CDR2: MGHRA and YSYEKL. J was trimmed by 6 bases and V by 4 bases; bases with no gene match: 12. There are 17 residues in the CDR3.

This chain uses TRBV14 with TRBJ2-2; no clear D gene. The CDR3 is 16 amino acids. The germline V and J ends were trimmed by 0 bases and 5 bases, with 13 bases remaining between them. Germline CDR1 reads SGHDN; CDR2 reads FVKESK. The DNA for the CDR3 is TGTGCCAGCAGCCAAGAAATGGGTTCAGGTACCGGGGAGCTGTTTTTT. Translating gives CASSQEMGSGTGELFF. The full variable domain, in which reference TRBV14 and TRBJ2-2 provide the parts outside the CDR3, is EAGVTQFPSHSVIEKGQTVTLRCDPISGHDNLYWYRRVMGKEIKFLLHFVKESKQDESGMPNNRFLAERTGGTYSTLKVQPAELEDSGVYFCASSQEMGSGTGELFFGEGSRLTVL.

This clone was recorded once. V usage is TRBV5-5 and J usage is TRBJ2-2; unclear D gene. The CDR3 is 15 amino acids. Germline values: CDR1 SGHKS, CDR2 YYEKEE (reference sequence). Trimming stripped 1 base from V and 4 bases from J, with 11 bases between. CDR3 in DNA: TGTGCCAGCAGCTTGCTACCAGCTATCACCGGGGAGCTGTTTTTT. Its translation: CASSLLPAITGELFF.